The 28 T cell receptor beta chains presented below share a single source sample, sequenced in a study of early T cells in non-severe SARS-CoV-2 infection. TCRdb re-called the 5' RACE reads with MiXCR, one entry per CDR3 protein. The sample consists of tens of thousands of distinct CDR3 sequences, about an eighth of them appearing once. Sequenced sample: whole blood. These receptors all come from an adult who was a healthcare worker with PCR-confirmed SARS-CoV-2 infection or an uninfected control (not recorded which).

The sample holds a few counts of this clonotype. This chain joins TRBV6-6 and TRBJ1-1, with TRBD1 matching over 8 bases. J gave up 6 bases and V 2 bases, and 8 bases lay outside the gene matches. Germline CDR1 MNHNY, CDR2 SVGAGI (reference sequence). CDR3 length: 15 amino acids. CDR3: CASSYRTGRHPEAFF. CDR3 in DNA: TGTGCCAGCAGTTACCGGACAGGGCGGCACCCTGAAGCTTTCTTT.

This clonotype was seen ten or more times. The chain joins TRBV3-1 to TRBJ2-5; TRBD2 aligns across 11 bases. V lost 3 bases, J lost 5 bases, and 5 bases stayed unmatched. This CDR3 is built from 15 residues. Germline loops: CDR1 LGHDT, CDR2 YNNKEL (reference sequence). This CDR3 is CASSQSPSGGETQYF. The CDR3 DNA sequence: TGTGCCAGCAGCCAGTCCCCTAGCGGGGGGGAGACCCAGTACTTC.

This clonotype was counted a few times. The chain combines TRBV6-2 or TRBV6-3 with TRBJ2-7; D call uncertain. Trimming took 3 bases from V and 5 from J, leaving 8 bases between them. This CDR3 spans 12 amino acids. Germline CDR1 MNHEY, CDR2 SVGEGT. In DNA, the CDR3 is TGTGCCAGCAGTTATGGGGTTCACGAGCAGTACTTC. Its translation: CASSYGVHEQYF.

This clonotype was counted a few times. The chain combines TRBV15 with TRBJ2-2, with D tentatively TRBD2 (5 bases). From germline, CDR1 is LNHNV and CDR2 YYDKDF (reference sequence). V lost 5 bases and J 3 bases, leaving 10 bases between the germline ends. CDR3 size: 14 residues. The CDR3 nucleotides read TGTGCCACCAGCCCGCCGCGGGACACCGGGGAGCTGTTTTTT. Translating it yields CATSPPRDTGELFF.

This clonotype was found a few times. CDR3 residues: CASSSWGSGGGNEQFF. The CDR3 coding sequence is TGTGCCAGCAGTTCCTGGGGTAGCGGGGGTGGAAATGAGCAGTTCTTC. The rearrangement uses TRBV6-5 and TRBJ2-1, with 9 bases aligning to TRBD2. The V and J ends lost 4 bases and 7 bases, in that order; junction bases with no gene match: 11. CDR1 is MNHEY, CDR2 SVGAGI, per germline. CDR3 length: 16 residues.

V is TRBV12-3 or TRBV12-4 and J is TRBJ2-3, with D perhaps matching TRBD2 (6 bases). The CDR3 contains 14 residues. Trimming took off 7 bases at V and 9 bases at J, with 20 bases between the two ends. CDR3 coding DNA: TGTGCCAGCACCAACCTCAGCGGGCGGGACACGCAGTATTTT. Translation: CASTNLSGRDTQYF.

Worth noting for this clonotype: No conserved phenylalanine or tryptophan is present at the end of the CDR3, so a read error is the likely explanation. V gene TRBV18 combines with J gene TRBJ2-3; D gene ambiguous. In germline, CDR1 is KGHSH, CDR2 LQKENI. The CDR3 spans 14 residues. V was cut by 7 bases and J by 0 bases, with 11 bases left in between. CDR3 region: CASLPPASTDTQYY. CDR3 bases: TGTGCCAGCTTGCCGCCTGCTAGCACAGATACGCAGTATTAT.

The genes are TRBV11-2 and TRBJ2-3, with D perhaps TRBD1 or TRBD2 (6 bases each). This CDR3 has 14 residues. Germline V gene lookup returns CDR1 SGHAT and CDR2 FQNNGV. V was clipped by 5 bases and J by 5 bases, with 14 bases between them. For the CDR3, the DNA is TGTGCCAGCAGCATAGGAGGGGGGATAGATACGCAGTATTTT. The encoded protein is CASSIGGGIDTQYF.

V usage is TRBV4-2 and J usage is TRBJ2-7, with 7 bases matching TRBD1. Germline V gene lookup returns CDR1 LGHNA and CDR2 YNFKEQ. V lost 0 bases, J lost 3 bases, and 8 bases stayed unmatched. This CDR3 region has 16 residues. CDR3 in amino acids: CASSQEGRGFYYEQYF. CDR3 DNA sequence: TGTGCCAGCAGCCAAGAGGGCAGGGGGTTCTACTACGAGCAGTACTTC.

V usage is TRBV6-5 and J usage is TRBJ2-7; 7 nucleotides match TRBD1. V was clipped by 6 bases and J by 1 base; unmatched bases: 6. The CDR3 covers 14 residues. Germline CDR1 is MNHEY and CDR2 is SVGAGI. The CDR3 nucleotides read TGTGCCAGCAGAGCCCGACAGGGATCCTACGAGCAGTACTTC. Its protein is CASRARQGSYEQYF.

This chain connects TRBV27 to TRBJ1-1, with unresolved D. This CDR3 is 15 amino acids long. Germline V lookup: CDR1 MNHEY, CDR2 SMNVEV (reference sequence). Trimming removed 7 bases from V and 2 bases from J, with 17 bases in between. CDR3 sequence (DNA): TGTGCCAGCACTAGGAGTTGGGGAATTAACACTGAAGCTTTCTTT. This codes for CASTRSWGINTEAFF.

This clonotype has just a few counts. The chain joins TRBV11-2 to TRBJ2-1; D ambiguous. The germline V gene has CDR1 SGHAT and CDR2 FQNNGV. V lost 5 bases and J lost 5, with 1 base in between. The CDR3 is 10 residues long. The CDR3 spells CASSHNEQFF. The DNA of the CDR3 is TGTGCCAGCAGCCACAATGAGCAGTTCTTC. The entire variable domain, with the rest obtained from reference TRBV11-2 and TRBJ2-1, is as follows: EAGVAQSPRYKIIEKRQSVAFWCNPISGHATLYWYQQILGQGPKLLIQFQNNGVVDDSQLPKDRFSAERLKGVDSTLKIQPAKLEDSAVYLCASSHNEQFFGPGTRLTVL.

This clonotype was observed many times. The CDR3 DNA is TGTGCCAGCAGCTTAGTAGTGGGACTAGCGAGCACTTTGGATGAGCAGTTCTTC. Its protein is CASSLVVGLASTLDEQFF. This chain uses TRBV7-9 with TRBJ2-1; TRBD2 matches 10 bases. V lost 1 base, J lost 8 bases, and 14 bases stayed unmatched. The CDR3 is 18 amino acids. Germline-derived CDR1 and CDR2 are SEHNR and FQNEAQ (reference sequence). The full variable domain, completed using reference TRBV7-9 and TRBJ2-1, is DTGVSQNPRHKITKRGQNVTFRCDPISEHNRLYWYRQTLGQGPEFLTYFQNEAQLEKSRLLSDRFSAERPKGSFSTLEIQRTEQGDSAMYLCASSLVVGLASTLDEQFFGPGTRLTVL.

This clonotype was counted only a few times. The V call is TRBV12-3 or TRBV12-4, the J call TRBJ2-7; 7 bases are a match to TRBD1. The V and J ends lost 3 bases and 1 base, in that order; junction bases with no gene match: 3. The CDR3 contains 14 residues. The CDR3: CASSLGQRSYEQYF. The CDR3 region has the DNA TGTGCCAGCAGTTTGGGACAGCGGTCCTACGAGCAGTACTTC.

CDR3 amino acids: CASSKPTGGEMNTEAFF. The DNA of the CDR3 is TGCGCCAGCAGCAAACCTACAGGGGGCGAAATGAACACTGAAGCTTTCTTT. The gene calls are TRBV5-1 and TRBJ1-1; 9 bases agree with TRBD1. With V trimmed by 4 bases and J by 0 bases, 10 bases remained unmatched. Per the germline V gene, CDR1 is SGHRS and CDR2 is YFSETQ. This CDR3 comprises 17 residues.

The chain couples TRBV6-5 to TRBJ2-7, with 12 bases that match TRBD1. Germline trimming cut 2 bases from V and 6 bases from J; bases unmatched to any gene: 5. This CDR3 contains 15 residues. Germline V CDR1 and CDR2: MNHEY, SVGAGI. The CDR3 here is CASSYPGQGAIEQYF. The CDR3 DNA reads as TGTGCCAGCAGTTACCCGGGACAGGGGGCTATCGAGCAGTACTTC.

The rearrangement joins TRBV11-3 to TRBJ2-2; D gene unclear. The CDR3 has 15 residues. Germline CDR1 SGHNT, CDR2 YENEEA. Trimming took 4 bases from V and 2 from J, leaving 11 bases between them. CDR3 protein: CASSSRWSNTGELFF. The CDR3 bases are TGTGCCAGCAGCTCCCGGTGGTCAAACACCGGGGAGCTGTTTTTT.

This sequence joins TRBV11-3 and TRBJ2-1; D might be TRBD2 (5 bases). This CDR3 comprises 13 residues. From germline, CDR1 is SGHNT and CDR2 YENEEA. The V end lost 4 bases, the J end lost 6 bases, and 10 bases lay between the germline ends. DNA for the CDR3: TGTGCCAGCAGCTCCCTCCGGGGCAATGAGCAGTTCTTC. Its protein is CASSSLRGNEQFF.

The genes are TRBV5-1 and TRBJ2-1; 11 bases match TRBD1. J lost 5 bases, V lost 0 bases, and 4 bases had no gene match. CDR1 SGHRS and CDR2 YFSETQ come from the germline V gene. This CDR3 contains 16 residues. CDR3 loop: CASSLGTGGANNEQFF. The CDR3 region has the DNA TGCGCCAGCAGCTTGGGGACAGGGGGCGCGAACAATGAGCAGTTCTTC.

This clonotype has ten or more counts. The rearrangement uses TRBV12-3 or TRBV12-4 and TRBJ1-2; D call uncertain. The ends were cut back, 6 bases at V and 1 base at J, with 9 bases in the middle. The CDR3 loop spans 13 amino acids. Written as DNA, the CDR3 is TGTGCCAGCAGCGACCCCGGTAACTATGGCTACACCTTC. It encodes CASSDPGNYGYTF.

V gene TRBV6-1 combines with J gene TRBJ2-6; the D is unclear. Germline CDR1 reads MNHNS; CDR2 reads SASEGT. This CDR3 is built from 14 residues. The V end was cut by 8 bases, the J end by 0 bases, with 8 bases between. CDR3 loop: CASLQSSGANVLTF. CDR3 DNA: TGTGCCAGCCTACAATCCTCTGGGGCCAACGTCCTGACTTTC.

This rearrangement joins TRBV7-9 to TRBJ1-2, with 8 bases fitting TRBD1. The ends lost 4 bases at V and 6 bases at J; junction bases unmatched: 7. Germline loops: CDR1 SEHNR, CDR2 FQNEAQ (reference sequence). The CDR3 runs to 14 residues. The DNA for the CDR3 is TGTGCCAGCAGCTACGGCAGGGGGCGAGATGGCTACACCTTC. Translation gives CASSYGRGRDGYTF.

This clonotype was seen more than once but under ten times. The V and J genes are TRBV5-5 and TRBJ2-2; perhaps TRBD1 as D (5 bases). CDR3 length: 14 amino acids. CDR1 is SGHKS, CDR2 YYEKEE, per germline (reference sequence). Trimming took 4 bases from V and 3 from J, leaving 10 bases between them. The CDR3 nucleotides are TGTGCCAGCAGCGTAGGGGTTGACACCGGGGAGCTGTTTTTT. Its translation is CASSVGVDTGELFF.

This chain joins TRBV20-1 and TRBJ2-2, with D perhaps matching TRBD1 (6 bases). The V end was cut by 3 bases, the J end by 0 bases, with 14 bases between. The CDR3 has 16 amino acids. Looked up from germline, CDR1 is DFQATT and CDR2 is SNEGSKA (reference sequence). CDR3 sequence reads: CSARPTGSANTGELFF. The CDR3 coding sequence is TGCAGTGCTAGGCCGACAGGAAGCGCGAACACCGGGGAGCTGTTTTTT.

The chain is built from TRBV4-1 and TRBJ2-1; D gene unclear. The V and J ends lost 0 bases and 8 bases respectively, with 8 bases between them. Looked up from germline, CDR1 is MGHRA and CDR2 is YSYEKL. This CDR3 region has 13 residues. Here the CDR3 DNA reads TGCGCCAGCAGCCAAGATCCCGGCCATGAGCAGTTCTTC. Its translation: CASSQDPGHEQFF.

This clonotype appeared many times. The V gene is TRBV20-1, the J gene TRBJ2-3; 9 bases map to TRBD2. The CDR3 totals 14 residues. V lost 3 bases to trimming and J lost 6 bases; unmatched junction nucleotides: 7. CDR1 and CDR2 from the germline V gene are DFQATT and SNEGSKA (reference sequence). Here the CDR3 reads CSARRLAAGDTQYF. CDR3 bases: TGCAGTGCTAGGAGACTAGCGGCTGGGGATACGCAGTATTTT.

The chain couples TRBV2 to TRBJ1-3; D unresolved. This CDR3 comprises 15 residues. Germline CDR1 reads SNHLY; CDR2 reads FYNNEI. The V end lost 6 bases, the J end lost 0 bases, and 12 bases lay between the germline ends. CDR3 in amino acids: CASSGTARSGNTIYF. The CDR3 DNA follows: TGTGCCAGCAGCGGAACAGCGCGCTCTGGAAACACCATATATTTT.

This clonotype has at least ten counts. This sequence joins TRBV12-3 or TRBV12-4 and TRBJ1-1; TRBD1 is a possible D gene (6 bases). The V and J ends lost 2 bases and 5 bases respectively, with 12 bases between them. This CDR3 has 14 residues. The CDR3 loop reads CASSLRGGQTEAFF. CDR3 sequence (DNA): TGTGCCAGCAGTTTAAGGGGCGGACAGACTGAAGCTTTCTTT.